This is a list of T cell receptor beta chains from one sample in a study of shared clonotypes between healthy human individuals. Sequenced by immunoSEQ multiplex PCR; TCRdb stores in-frame clones only, minus some. The repertoire has hundreds of thousands of clones, 85% to 95% of them found once; the top ten carry approximately 25%. Sequencing was performed on naive CD8+ T cells sorted from blood. The receptors originated from a man younger than 40 in good health. CDR3s include the opening cysteine and the closing phenylalanine or tryptophan. D genes are given only for firm matches. Clone size is given for some rows only: seen once, a few or many times, or a class if the clone is expanded.

v_call	d_call	clone_size	j_call	cdr3_aa	cdr3_nt
TRBV4-1	-	-	TRBJ2-5	CASSQGVGPPQETQYF	TGCGCCAGCAGCCAAGGGGTGGGGCCCCCCCAAGAGACCCAGTACTTC
TRBV18	-	-	TRBJ1-2	CASSPPVSGYYGYTF	TGTGCCAGCTCACCACCTGTCAGTGGATACTATGGCTACACCTTC
TRBV27	TRBD2	few	TRBJ2-2	CASSGSAGPGELFF	TGTGCCAGTAGCGGGAGCGCTGGACCCGGGGAGCTGTTTTTT
TRBV14	-	-	TRBJ2-1	CASSSYNEQFF	TGTGCCAGCAGCTCATACAATGAGCAGTTCTTC
TRBV27	-	-	TRBJ1-2	CASSLSVPADRNYGYTF	TGTGCCAGCAGTTTATCCGTCCCCGCCGACAGAAACTATGGCTACACCTTC
TRBV11-2	-	-	TRBJ2-1	CASSFHGDEQFF	TGTGCCAGCAGCTTTCATGGGGATGAGCAGTTCTTC
TRBV27	-	-	TRBJ2-3	CASSLYSGTDTQYF	TGTGCCAGCAGTTTATACTCCGGCACAGATACGCAGTATTTT
TRBV7-6	-	-	TRBJ2-5	CASSLALGQETQYF	TGTGCCAGCAGCTTAGCGCTAGGGCAAGAGACCCAGTACTTC
TRBV7-9	TRBD1	-	TRBJ2-1	CASSGYRGSSYNEQFF	TGTGCCAGCAGCGGGTACAGGGGGAGTTCCTACAATGAGCAGTTCTTC
TRBV11-3	TRBD2	-	TRBJ2-1	CASSPRLAAYNEQFF	TGTGCCAGCTCTCCGAGACTAGCGGCCTACAATGAGCAGTTCTTC
TRBV28	TRBD2	-	TRBJ2-1	CASSFLAGYNEQFF	TGTGCCAGCAGTTTTCTAGCGGGATACAATGAGCAGTTCTTC
TRBV5-6	-	-	TRBJ2-3	CASSFGTDTQYF	TGTGCCAGCAGCTTCGGAACAGATACGCAGTATTTT
TRBV30	-	-	TRBJ2-7	CAWSVRDNYEQYF	TGTGCCTGGAGTGTACGCGACAACTACGAGCAGTACTTC
TRBV7-8	-	-	TRBJ2-1	CASSLAAGPTYNEQFF	TGTGCCAGCAGCTTAGCGGCGGGACCGACCTACAATGAGCAGTTCTTC
TRBV7-6	-	-	TRBJ2-7	CASSHQGGEQYF	TGTGCCAGCAGCCACCAAGGTGGCGAGCAGTACTTC
TRBV10-3	TRBD1	-	TRBJ1-1	CAIRPTGGWMNTEAFF	TGTGCCATCAGACCGACAGGGGGTTGGATGAACACTGAAGCTTTCTTT
TRBV2	-	-	TRBJ2-7	CASSDTASPGAINYEQYF	TGTGCCAGCAGTGATACCGCCAGCCCAGGGGCTATAAACTACGAGCAGTACTTC
TRBV27	-	-	TRBJ2-5	CASSLVGPQETQYF	TGTGCCAGCAGTTTAGTGGGACCCCAAGAGACCCAGTACTTC
TRBV2	-	-	TRBJ2-5	CANVLGRETQYF	TGTGCCAACGTCCTTGGGAGGGAGACCCAGTACTTC
TRBV27	TRBD2	-	TRBJ2-7	CASSLGLANHEQYF	TGTGCCAGCAGTTTAGGACTAGCGAACCACGAGCAGTACTTC
TRBV7-8	TRBD2	once	TRBJ2-4	CASRGEGENIQYF	TGTGCCAGCAGAGGGGAGGGAGAAAACATTCAGTACTTC
TRBV27	TRBD2	-	TRBJ2-1	CASSLYSGRAGEQFF	TGTGCCAGCAGTTTATATAGCGGGAGGGCGGGGGAGCAGTTCTTC
TRBV5-8	TRBD2	-	TRBJ2-1	CASSPTGGGYNEQFF	TGTGCCAGCAGCCCAACGGGGGGGGGATACAATGAGCAGTTCTTC
TRBV5-1	TRBD1	once	TRBJ2-6	CASSDGTGGLTGANVLTF	TGCGCCAGCAGCGACGGGACAGGGGGCCTTACTGGGGCCAACGTCCTGACTTTC
TRBV27	-	-	TRBJ1-1	CASSLGRGTEAFF	TGTGCCAGCAGTTTAGGCAGGGGCACTGAAGCTTTCTTT
TRBV2	TRBD1	-	TRBJ2-7	CASSAGTGLHEQYF	TGTGCCAGCAGTGCCGGGACAGGGTTACACGAGCAGTACTTC
TRBV20-1	-	-	TRBJ2-1	CSAIDNEQFF	TGCAGTGCCATAGACAATGAGCAGTTCTTC
TRBV6-6	-	-	TRBJ2-2	CASSYTWTENTGELFF	TGTGCCAGCAGTTACACGTGGACAGAAAACACCGGGGAGCTGTTTTTT
TRBV7-9	-	-	TRBJ2-1	CASSLDSVESYNEQFF	TGTGCCAGCAGCTTAGATTCCGTGGAATCCTACAATGAGCAGTTCTTC
TRBV6-6	-	-	TRBJ2-1	CASSFNEQFF	TGTGCCAGCAGTTTCAATGAGCAGTTCTTC
TRBV28	TRBD2	-	TRBJ2-2	CASSALRTSGENTGELFF	TGTGCCAGCAGTGCCCTCCGGACTAGCGGTGAAAACACCGGGGAGCTGTTTTTT
TRBV7-9	-	once	TRBJ1-5	CASSFPGSSQPQHF	TGTGCCAGCAGCTTTCCAGGTAGTTCTCAGCCCCAGCATTTT
TRBV11-1	TRBD2	-	TRBJ2-5	CASSLEAGAPGETQYF	TGTGCCAGCAGCTTAGAAGCGGGGGCTCCTGGAGAGACCCAGTACTTC
TRBV4-3	TRBD2	-	TRBJ2-7	CASSQEMGLASAYEQYF	TGCGCCAGCAGCCAAGAAATGGGACTAGCGTCGGCCTACGAGCAGTACTTC
TRBV27	-	-	TRBJ2-7	CASSSGSSYEQYF	TGTGCCAGCAGTTCCGGCTCCTCCTACGAGCAGTACTTC
TRBV6-6	TRBD2	-	TRBJ2-1	CASSYSREGPHNEQFF	TGTGCCAGCAGTTACTCTCGGGAGGGCCCTCACAATGAGCAGTTCTTC
TRBV6-6	-	-	TRBJ2-6	CASMWEIGGANVLTF	TGTGCCAGCATGTGGGAAATAGGTGGGGCCAACGTCCTGACTTTC
TRBV10-1	TRBD2	once	TRBJ2-7	CASSDALAGVSLSYEQYF	TGCGCCAGCAGTGATGCGCTAGCGGGAGTTTCCCTTTCCTACGAGCAGTACTTC
TRBV11-2	-	once	TRBJ2-1	CASSLGMGEQFF	TGTGCCAGCAGCTTAGGGATGGGTGAGCAGTTCTTC
TRBV5-4	-	-	TRBJ2-7	CASSLAGSEQYF	TGTGCCAGCAGCTTGGCCGGGAGCGAGCAGTACTTC
TRBV13	TRBD2	-	TRBJ2-7	CASSAGTSETYEQYF	TGTGCCAGCAGCGCCGGGACTAGCGAAACCTACGAGCAGTACTTC
TRBV4-1	-	-	TRBJ2-7	CASSQEFAGAGYEQYF	TGCGCCAGCAGCCAAGAATTCGCAGGGGCAGGCTACGAGCAGTACTTC
TRBV5-1	TRBD2	-	TRBJ2-3	CASSLEGLAGGPVLADTQYF	TGCGCCAGCAGCTTGGAGGGACTAGCGGGAGGGCCTGTGCTTGCAGATACGCAGTATTTT
TRBV9	TRBD2	-	TRBJ2-7	CASSVEGRGSYEQYF	TGTGCCAGCAGCGTAGAGGGGAGGGGATCCTACGAGCAGTACTTC
TRBV5-1	TRBD1	-	TRBJ1-2	CASSLGTGRGYTF	TGCGCCAGCAGCTTGGGGACAGGGAGAGGCTACACCTTC
TRBV28	-	few	TRBJ1-4	CASNRPGRTNEKLFF	TGTGCCAGCAATCGACCGGGACGGACTAATGAAAAACTGTTTTTT
TRBV5-1	TRBD1	-	TRBJ2-7	CASSFPGTGIYEQYF	TGCGCCAGCAGCTTCCCCGGGACAGGGATCTACGAGCAGTACTTC